These 25 T cell receptor beta chains were sequenced from one sample in a study of blood T cells in healthy people across ages. A second PCR, run for roughly 7 to 11 cycles, used a sample-barcoded 5' primer plus a J-beta primer mix. TCRdb re-called the 5' RACE reads through MiXCR, storing one row per CDR3 protein. The sample shows some 760,000 distinct CDR3 sequences, 20% to 30% of them seen only once. Another study also made use of these data, one on T cells of mothers and their children.

The specimen was blood. The receptors shown here come from a boy aged 5 to 17 in good health.

The chain combines TRBV7-6 with TRBJ2-1, with 8 bases aligning to TRBD1. With 5 bases clipped from V and 4 bases from J, the junction kept 7 bases outside the gene matches. Germline CDR1 is SGHVS and CDR2 is FNYEAQ. The CDR3 runs 15 residues. CDR3 bases: TGTGCCAGCAGCCTGCAGACAGGGGTATACAATGAGCAGTTCTTC. It is translated as CASSLQTGVYNEQFF.

This clonotype showed up just a few times. Written as DNA, the CDR3 is TGCGCCAGCATAGGGAGCTCCCAAGAGACCCAGTACTTC. It codes for CASIGSSQETQYF. This chain connects TRBV5-1 to TRBJ2-5; TRBD2 is a possible D gene (5 bases). Trimming removed 6 bases at V and 1 base at J, with 10 bases between. Per germline, CDR1 SGHRS and CDR2 YFSETQ. The CDR3 is made up of 13 amino acids.

This clonotype has more than one count but fewer than ten. This rearrangement joins TRBV5-1 to TRBJ2-1, with 7 bases aligning to TRBD1. This CDR3 has 12 amino acids. J was trimmed by 9 bases and V by 7 bases; bases with no gene match: 7. Germline V gives CDR1 SGHRS, CDR2 YFSETQ. CDR3 loop: CASHTGVSEQFF. In nucleotides, the CDR3 is TGCGCCAGCCACACAGGGGTGAGTGAGCAGTTCTTC.

The table lists this clonotype with a few counts. The chain has TRBV7-3 and TRBJ2-1; 11 nucleotides agree with TRBD1. The CDR3 contains 15 residues. V was clipped by 0 bases and J by 7 bases; unmatched bases: 2. The V gene's germline CDR1 is SGHTA and CDR2 FQGTGA. CDR3 bases: TGTGCCAGCAGCTTAACGGGGACAGGGGGAAATGAGCAGTTCTTC. This sequence encodes CASSLTGTGGNEQFF.

V usage is TRBV2 and J usage is TRBJ2-1; D may be TRBD1 (5 bases). V lost 6 bases and J lost 2, with 14 bases in between. Germline loops: CDR1 SNHLY, CDR2 FYNNEI. This CDR3 is 15 amino acids long. The CDR3 coding sequence is TGTGCCAGCAGCGACTCCAGGGAACCCTACAATGAGCAGTTCTTC. Encoded protein: CASSDSREPYNEQFF.

On this clonotype: One end of the junction does not line up with germline, which may come from a read error. The chain employs TRBV7-9 and TRBJ2-5; D call uncertain. The CDR3 has 12 amino acids. Looked up from germline, CDR1 is SEHNR and CDR2 is FQNEAQ (reference sequence). The CDR3: CASSLVGYEQCF. Here the CDR3 DNA reads TGTGCCAGCAGCTTAGTTGGTTACGAGCAGTGCTTC.

The genes are TRBV5-6 and TRBJ2-1; D tentatively reads TRBD1 or TRBD2 (5 bases each). Trimming removed 3 bases at V and 0 bases at J, with 13 bases between. This CDR3 has 16 amino acids. Germline loops: CDR1 SGHDT, CDR2 YYEEEE. The CDR3 reads CASSWTSGTSYNEQFF. The CDR3 DNA follows: TGTGCCAGCAGCTGGACTTCTGGGACCTCCTACAATGAGCAGTTCTTC. Full variable domain (rest looked up from reference TRBV5-6 and TRBJ2-1): DAGVTQSPTHLIKTRGQQVTLRCSPKSGHDTVSWYQQALGQGPQFIFQYYEEEERQRGNFPDRFSGHQFPNYSSELNVNALLLGDSALYLCASSWTSGTSYNEQFFGPGTRLTVL.

This clonotype has more than one count but fewer than ten. V is TRBV28 and J is TRBJ1-2; D might be TRBD1 (6 bases). The CDR3 consists of 14 residues. CDR1 is MDHEN, CDR2 SYDVKM, per germline. With 1 base removed from V and 6 bases from J, the gap between germline ends came to 12 bases. CDR3 protein: CASSLYREIDGYTF. In DNA form, the CDR3 reads TGTGCCAGCAGTTTATACAGGGAAATCGATGGCTACACCTTC.

This clonotype has only a few counts. This chain joins TRBV10-3 and TRBJ2-1, with D possibly being TRBD1 (5 bases). The germline V gene encodes CDR1 ENHRY and CDR2 SYGVKD. This CDR3 is built from 13 residues. V was trimmed by 9 bases and J by 6 bases, leaving 15 bases between them. This CDR3 reads CAMDQGFPNEQFF. The CDR3 nucleotides read TGTGCCATGGATCAGGGATTCCCCAATGAGCAGTTCTTC.

The chain has TRBV19 and TRBJ2-7; D gene ambiguous. The germline V gene has CDR1 LNHDA and CDR2 SQIVND (reference sequence). Between the trimmed V and J ends, which lost 4 bases and 1 base, there was a span of 14 bases. The CDR3 sequence is 15 residues long. CDR3: CASSTHTSFSYEQYF. Written as DNA, the CDR3 is TGTGCCAGTAGTACCCATACCAGTTTTTCCTACGAGCAGTACTTC.

V gene TRBV3-1 combines with J gene TRBJ1-2; 11 bases line up with TRBD1. This CDR3 contains 16 residues. Germline CDR1 LGHDT, CDR2 YNNKEL (reference sequence). V was pared by 4 bases and J by 7 bases, with 11 bases of the junction left unmatched. The CDR3 DNA reads as TGTGCCAGCAGCCCACGGACAGGGGGCTCGGTGCCTGGCTACACCTTC. Protein sequence: CASSPRTGGSVPGYTF.

This clonotype appeared many times. This rearrangement joins TRBV7-9 to TRBJ1-6; D not certain. The CDR3 runs 16 residues. V was trimmed by 3 bases and J by 0 bases, leaving 9 bases between them. The germline V gene encodes CDR1 SEHNR and CDR2 FQNEAQ (reference sequence). This chain's CDR3 is CASSFRGSSYNSPLHF. The DNA of the CDR3 is TGTGCCAGCAGCTTCCGAGGGAGCTCCTATAATTCACCCCTCCACTTT.

The chain uses TRBV20-1 and TRBJ2-1; 8 bases match TRBD2. Per germline, CDR1 DFQATT and CDR2 SNEGSKA (reference sequence). J gave up 10 bases and V 5 bases, and 16 bases lay outside the gene matches. The CDR3 consists of 15 residues. As DNA, the CDR3 is TGCAGTGCTCGGGGGCCGGGGCTAGCGGGTGTAGAGCAGTTCTTC. Translating gives CSARGPGLAGVEQFF.

This clonotype was seen a few times. The gene calls are TRBV3-1 and TRBJ2-5; tentative D call: TRBD1 (6 bases). With the DNA end fitting TRBJ2-1 better, the J assignment may be wrong. Germline V gene lookup returns CDR1 LGHDT and CDR2 YNNKEL (reference sequence). This CDR3 spans 12 amino acids. Written as DNA, the CDR3 is TGTGCCAGCAGCTTTGTAGGGGGTGAGCAGTTCTTC. This encodes CASSFVGGEQFF.

V gene TRBV10-3 combines with J gene TRBJ1-5; D is undetermined. This CDR3 region has 14 residues. In germline, CDR1 is ENHRY, CDR2 SYGVKD. V lost 4 bases and J lost 3, with 10 bases in between. The CDR3 spells CAISGDVNNQPQHF. DNA for the CDR3: TGTGCCATCAGTGGCGACGTAAACAATCAGCCCCAGCATTTT.

The table lists this clonotype with a few counts. The chain links TRBV11-3 to TRBJ2-5; TRBD1 agrees at 10 bases. The CDR3 has 15 residues. Trimming cost V 5 bases and J 2 bases; bases outside gene matches: 5. Germline assignment: CDR1 SGHNT and CDR2 YENEEA. For the CDR3, the DNA is TGTGCCAGCAGCCCGGGACAGGGGAGGCAAGAGACCCAGTACTTC. Translated: CASSPGQGRQETQYF.

The rearrangement joins TRBV7-3 to TRBJ2-5; D is uncertain. The CDR3 consists of 15 residues. Trimming took 0 bases from V and 5 from J, leaving 13 bases between them. Germline CDR1 and CDR2: SGHTA and FQGTGA. The CDR3 spells CASSLTTESGETQYF. The CDR3 DNA is TGTGCCAGCAGCTTAACGACCGAGTCCGGGGAGACCCAGTACTTC.

The chain uses TRBV28 and TRBJ2-7; TRBD1 matches 8 bases. The V gene's germline CDR1 is MDHEN and CDR2 SYDVKM. This CDR3 contains 14 residues. J gave up 7 bases and V 6 bases, and 11 bases lay outside the gene matches. In nucleotides, the CDR3 is TGTGCCAGCAGCCGACAGGGGACATCTGGGGAGCAGTACTTC. This encodes CASSRQGTSGEQYF. The whole variable domain, remainder taken from reference TRBV28 and TRBJ2-7, is DVKVTQSSRYLVKRTGEKVFLECVQDMDHENMFWYRQDPGLGLRLIYFSYDVKMKEKGDIPEGYSVSREKKERFSLILESASTNQTSMYLCASSRQGTSGEQYFGPGTRLTVT.

Only a few counts were recorded for this clonotype. J is TRBJ1-4 and V is TRBV5-5; tentative D call: TRBD1 (5 bases). The CDR3 sequence is 15 residues long. V lost 4 bases and J 7 bases, leaving 17 bases between the germline ends. The germline V gene has CDR1 SGHKS and CDR2 YYEKEE (reference sequence). In DNA, the CDR3 is TGTGCCAGCAGCCTCCAGGGTATTTCGAGTGAAAAACTGTTTTTT. It encodes CASSLQGISSEKLFF.

This clonotype was detected a few times. V usage is TRBV12-3 or TRBV12-4 and J usage is TRBJ2-6; unclear D gene. Trimming cost V 5 bases and J 0 bases, with 11 bases left between them. This CDR3 contains 16 residues. The CDR3 coding sequence is TGTGCCAGCAGTCCCCCCGGAGTCTCTGGGGCCAACGTCCTGACTTTC. Protein sequence: CASSPPGVSGANVLTF.

This clonotype turned up a few times. The chain's CDR3 is CSASDAWEGAEKLFF. CDR3 DNA: TGCAGTGCTAGTGATGCGTGGGAGGGGGCCGAAAAACTGTTTTTT. The gene calls are TRBV20-1 and TRBJ1-4, with 7 bases fitting TRBD1. The junction had 12 bases not matched to a gene; V was cut back by 3 bases and J by 8 bases. Looked up from germline, CDR1 is DFQATT and CDR2 is SNEGSKA (reference sequence). The CDR3 is 15 amino acids.

V usage is TRBV7-9 and J usage is TRBJ2-1; TRBD2 is a possible D gene (6 bases). This CDR3 is 12 amino acids long. V shed 5 bases and J shed 9 bases, with 11 bases lying between them. Per the germline V gene, CDR1 is SEHNR and CDR2 is FQNEAQ (reference sequence). CDR3 bases: TGTGCCAGCAGCCCCAGGAGGGTTGAGCAGTTCTTC. This gives the protein CASSPRRVEQFF. Full variable domain (missing parts from reference TRBV7-9 and TRBJ2-1): DTGVSQNPRHKITKRGQNVTFRCDPISEHNRLYWYRQTLGQGPEFLTYFQNEAQLEKSRLLSDRFSAERPKGSFSTLEIQRTEQGDSAMYLCASSPRRVEQFFGPGTRLTVL.

V is TRBV5-1 and J is TRBJ2-6; 8 bases map to TRBD1. CDR3 length equals 17 residues. CDR1 and CDR2 (germline): SGHRS, YFSETQ. Trimming took 3 bases from V and 0 from J; bases not matched to a gene: 5. The DNA of the CDR3 is TGCGCCAGCAGCTACTGGGACAGGTCCTCTGGGGCCAACGTCCTGACTTTC. It translates to CASSYWDRSSGANVLTF.

This clonotype was seen a few times. This sequence joins TRBV7-2 and TRBJ1-1; no reliable D call. The CDR3 covers 15 residues. Germline CDR1 is SGHTA and CDR2 is FQGNSA. V gave up 5 bases and J gave up 1 base, with 14 bases separating them. The CDR3 region is CASSQDGNKNTEAFF. The DNA for the CDR3 is TGTGCCAGCAGCCAGGACGGAAACAAGAACACTGAAGCTTTCTTT.

This clonotype was found a few times. This chain joins TRBV5-1 and TRBJ2-7; D possibly corresponds to TRBD2 (5 bases). The CDR3 contains 16 residues. V shed 0 bases and J shed 0 bases, with 13 bases lying between them. The germline CDR1 and CDR2 sequences are SGHRS and YFSETQ. The CDR3 region is CASSLVLDTVSYEQYF. CDR3 DNA: TGCGCCAGCAGCTTGGTACTAGATACCGTCTCCTACGAGCAGTACTTC.